The rows below give T cell receptor beta chains drawn from one sample of a study of breast tumors, draining lymph nodes, adjacent tissues. TCRdb fed the multiplex PCR reads into MiXCR, producing one record per CDR3 protein. The sample contains about 140,000 distinct CDR3 sequences, 30% to 35% of which appear only once. What was sequenced was axillary lymph node tissue. These receptors all come from a female donor with breast cancer. Some clones in this sample may be carry-over from other donors' samples. Each CDR3 is given without its conserved first and last residue.

TRBV11-2	TRBJ1-3	ASGTLGNTIY
TRBV27	TRBJ2-3	ASARTDTQY
TRBV19	TRBJ2-3	ASTLEGLVDSTDTQY
TRBV7-2	TRBJ1-1	ASSLQERNTEAF
TRBV7-8	TRBJ1-5	ASSAQTGVNQPQH
TRBV19	TRBJ1-2	ASNRQGINYGYT
TRBV27	TRBJ1-5	ASSTGTGSSQPQH
TRBV12-3/TRBV12-4	TRBJ1-1	ASSYRVGAF
TRBV5-1	TRBJ2-5	ASSLAGAGSPPFQETQY
TRBV7-3	TRBJ2-4	ASSSDGTAKNIQY
TRBV28	TRBJ1-2	ASSLYGTGHRSYT
TRBV5-1	TRBJ2-1	ASSLAGGNNEQF
TRBV5-1	TRBJ2-2	ASSLSLNTGELF
TRBV11-3	TRBJ2-2	ASSSKRGTNTGELF
TRBV5-1	TRBJ1-3	ASSLVVSSEAFFGQGTIY
TRBV2	TRBJ2-5	ASSDRGARETQY
TRBV20-1	TRBJ1-2	SAQAQGGPYGYT
TRBV27	TRBJ2-2	ASRGRGRWAGELF
TRBV5-4	TRBJ2-5	ASSLGLAGGEETQY
TRBV28	TRBJ1-2	ASTSGQGTFGYGYT
TRBV6-2/TRBV6-3	TRBJ1-2	ASSLRQRRGYGYT
TRBV3-1	TRBJ1-2	ASSYTATNEKGHHYGYT
TRBV12-3/TRBV12-4	TRBJ1-6	ATQGAINSPLH
TRBV19	TRBJ1-1	ASSMGALDTEAF
TRBV5-6	TRBJ2-5	ASSSGTAGWRETQY
TRBV20-1	TRBJ2-3	SHTGAGGDTQY
TRBV20-1	TRBJ2-5	SARLAGVQPETQY
TRBV11-2	TRBJ2-5	ASSLRPGPEAQY
TRBV20-1	TRBJ2-1	SAVTGTSVYNEQF
TRBV27	TRBJ2-1	ASSEAGAASYNEQF
TRBV2	TRBJ1-4	ASRQGYGEKLF
TRBV20-1	TRBJ1-5	SAIRDRGRRQPQH
TRBV12-3/TRBV12-4	TRBJ2-2	ASSNPGLRTGELF
TRBV18	TRBJ1-6	ASSPSDSPLH
TRBV30	TRBJ1-4	AWSGGAGEKLF
TRBV2	TRBJ2-2	ASRAQGLNTGELF
TRBV28	TRBJ1-6	ASSFPRRQTGGGSPLH
TRBV10-2	TRBJ1-2	ASSSQGMDGYT
TRBV28	TRBJ2-2	ASSAHASTGELF
TRBV6-6	TRBJ2-5	ASSRQGRGETQY
TRBV5-1	TRBJ1-1	ASRTGESVSGEAF
TRBV30	TRBJ2-2	ASHLSGGASRELF
TRBV10-3	TRBJ2-3	AISAIGGSDTQY
TRBV10-3	TRBJ1-1	AISQRPENTEAF
TRBV15	TRBJ1-2	ATSRDDMYGYT
TRBV6-5	TRBJ1-3	ASSYSSNLGGAPGNTIY
TRBV20-1	TRBJ2-2	SAVRAGGNTGELF
TRBV6-6	TRBJ2-1	ASSHSVGGQQF
TRBV7-2	TRBJ2-5	ASSLVGQNTGETQY
TRBV2	TRBJ2-5	ASSEPPTAVGETQY
TRBV6-5	TRBJ2-7	ASSYSGQGAYEQY
TRBV5-1	TRBJ2-5	ASSFLPGSGETQY
TRBV7-9	TRBJ2-7	ASSLTLVRPLDEQY
TRBV7-6	TRBJ2-3	ASSLIAGRTDTQY
TRBV29-1	TRBJ1-1	SVEQIHNTEAF
TRBV29-1	TRBJ2-5	SVGRETQY
TRBV6-6	TRBJ1-1	ASSPTGKNTEAF
TRBV6-2/TRBV6-3	TRBJ1-6	ASSLPGQGWSPLH
TRBV25-1	TRBJ1-2	ASSAKLQGFSYGYT
TRBV5-8	TRBJ2-1	ASSLSVGANDNEQF